The 23 T cell receptor beta chains reported below all come from one sample, sequenced in a study of blood T cell repertoires in COVID-19. Sequencing used immunoSEQ multiplex PCR; TCRdb keeps in-frame clones, though not all of them. The table shows tens of thousands of clones, with 65% to 80% occurring only once. What was sequenced was peripheral blood. Every receptor here comes from a human donor in a cohort sampled during active COVID-19.

V and J are TRBV12-3 or TRBV12-4 and TRBJ2-1; the match to TRBD1 covers 7 bases. Trimming at V came to 6 bases and at J to 7 bases, leaving 3 bases not matched to a gene. The CDR3 length is 12 residues. CDR3 loop: CASSRGQNEQFF. CDR3 bases: TGTGCCAGCAGCAGGGGACAGAATGAGCAGTTCTTC.

This clone was counted once. This chain joins TRBV19 and TRBJ2-7; D may be TRBD1 (6 bases). Germline CDR1 LNHDA, CDR2 SQIVND (reference sequence). The CDR3 consists of 14 residues. The V and J ends lost 5 bases and 3 bases respectively, with 14 bases between them. CDR3: CASSSLDRNYEQYF. The CDR3 bases are TGTGCCAGTAGTTCCCTGGACAGAAACTACGAGCAGTACTTC.

This chain connects TRBV28 to TRBJ1-4; a possible D gene is TRBD1 (5 bases). Germline V gene data show CDR1 as MDHEN and CDR2 as SYDVKM. V was shortened by 4 bases and J by 3 bases, with 12 bases between the two germline ends. The CDR3 is 15 amino acids. The CDR3 loop is CASSSSGGSNEKLFF. CDR3 nucleotides: TGTGCCAGCAGTTCCTCCGGGGGATCTAATGAAAAACTGTTTTTT.

V usage is TRBV19 and J usage is TRBJ1-2, with D unresolved. In germline, CDR1 is LNHDA, CDR2 SQIVND (reference sequence). There are 15 residues in the CDR3. V lost 5 bases, J lost 2 bases, and 15 bases lay in between. CDR3 in amino acids: CASSPYSGENYGYTF. As DNA, the CDR3 is TGTGCCAGTAGTCCATATTCCGGGGAGAACTATGGCTACACCTTC.

The V and J genes are TRBV19 and TRBJ2-3; TRBD2 agrees at 8 bases. Germline V gives CDR1 LNHDA, CDR2 SQIVND (reference sequence). J lost 6 bases, V lost 5 bases, and 7 bases had no gene match. The CDR3 extends over 14 amino acids. The CDR3 DNA reads as TGTGCCAGTAGTCTCGGCGGGAGGAAGGATACGCAGTATTTT. Translating gives CASSLGGRKDTQYF.

The chain carries TRBV24-1 and TRBJ1-3; TRBD1 might be the D (6 bases). V lost 7 bases to trimming and J lost 7 bases, with 13 bases between them. Germline CDR1 reads KGHDR; CDR2 reads SFDVKD. The CDR3 is 13 amino acids. CDR3: CATRATGSNTIYF. The CDR3 nucleotides are TGTGCCACCAGGGCTACAGGGTCGAACACCATATATTTT.

The chain uses TRBV7-2 and TRBJ2-1; 7 bases align to TRBD1. The ends lost 3 bases at V and 7 bases at J; junction bases unmatched: 9. CDR1 and CDR2 (germline): SGHTA, FQGNSA. This CDR3 contains 15 residues. In DNA, the CDR3 is TGTGCCAGCAGCTTGGGAGACAGGGTCGGGAATGAGCAGTTCTTC. It codes for CASSLGDRVGNEQFF.

This clone was observed a single time. The V gene is TRBV10-3, the J gene TRBJ1-5; D is possibly TRBD1 (5 bases). The CDR3 spans 14 residues. Germline V gives CDR1 ENHRY, CDR2 SYGVKD. Between the trimmed V and J ends, which lost 6 bases and 4 bases, there was a span of 13 bases. The DNA for the CDR3 is TGTGCCATCAGGAGGGACGGGGGAAATCAGCCCCAGCATTTT. This encodes CAIRRDGGNQPQHF.

Here the CDR3 DNA reads TGTGCCAGCAGTTTATTCGGGATTAGCAATCAGCCCCAGCATTTT. It codes for CASSLFGISNQPQHF. This chain joins TRBV28 and TRBJ1-5, with D unresolved. Trimming stripped 1 base from V and 0 bases from J, with 7 bases between. Germline V gene sequence: CDR1 MDHEN, CDR2 SYDVKM. CDR3 length: 15 amino acids. Supplemented by reference TRBV28 and TRBJ1-5, the full variable domain reads DVKVTQSSRYLVKRTGEKVFLECVQDMDHENMFWYRQDPGLGLRLIYFSYDVKMKEKGDIPEGYSVSREKKERFSLILESASTNQTSMYLCASSLFGISNQPQHFGDGTRLSIL.

This chain joins TRBV11-1 and TRBJ1-5; D unclear. With 5 bases removed from V and 2 bases from J, the gap between germline ends came to 16 bases. The CDR3 is made up of 16 amino acids. Germline values: CDR1 SGHAT, CDR2 FQDESV (reference sequence). Here the CDR3 reads CASSQRSAGGNQPQHF. The CDR3 nucleotides read TGTGCCAGCAGCCAAAGGTCGGCGGGCGGCAATCAGCCCCAGCATTTT.

This clone has a handful of counts. This sequence joins TRBV7-8 and TRBJ2-7, with D maybe TRBD2 (6 bases). The CDR3 sequence is 14 residues long. Germline-derived CDR1 and CDR2 are SGHVS and FQNEAQ. V lost 2 bases and J lost 4, with 12 bases in between. CDR3 nucleotides: TGTGCCAGCAGCTTACCGGGACGGGGGTACGAGCAGTACTTC. Amino acids: CASSLPGRGYEQYF.

The chain is built from TRBV27 and TRBJ1-6, with D uncertain. Germline CDR1 reads MNHEY; CDR2 reads SMNVEV (reference sequence). The CDR3 sequence is 13 residues long. Trimming took 6 bases from V and 7 from J, leaving 10 bases between them. In nucleotides, the CDR3 is TGTGCCAGCAGGCAGGTTTCGAATTCACCCCTCCACTTT. This sequence encodes CASRQVSNSPLHF.

The V and J genes are TRBV7-2 and TRBJ2-1; perhaps TRBD1 as D (6 bases). The CDR3 contains 15 residues. Germline CDR1 is SGHTA and CDR2 is FQGNSA. V lost 2 bases and J lost 6, with 14 bases in between. CDR3 protein: CASSLKGGGLNEQFF. In DNA form, the CDR3 reads TGTGCCAGCAGCTTAAAGGGTGGGGGCCTCAATGAGCAGTTCTTC.

This clone was counted many times. CDR3 loop: CASRALGQSTEAFF. CDR3 nucleotide sequence: TGTGCCAGCAGGGCCCTAGGACAGAGCACTGAAGCTTTCTTT. This sequence joins TRBV28 and TRBJ1-1, with D perhaps matching TRBD1 (6 bases). V dropped 6 bases and J dropped 4 bases, with 15 bases sitting between them. This CDR3 has 14 residues. Looked up from germline, CDR1 is MDHEN and CDR2 is SYDVKM.

This chain connects TRBV28 to TRBJ1-2; the D gene is possibly TRBD1 (6 bases). CDR3 length equals 15 residues. V gave up 6 bases and J gave up 4 bases, with 18 bases separating them. CDR1 MDHEN and CDR2 SYDVKM come from the germline V gene. The CDR3 DNA is TGTGCCAGCAGAAACCACCGACAGGTTGCCTATGGCTACACCTTC. Its translation is CASRNHRQVAYGYTF.

The V and J genes are TRBV7-7 and TRBJ1-4, with 12 nucleotides matching TRBD1. The CDR3 extends over 13 amino acids. Germline V gene data show CDR1 as SSHAT and CDR2 as FNYEAQ (reference sequence). The CDR3, as DNA: TGTGCGATCTGGGACAGGGGGCGGGAAAAACTGTTTTTT. Translation: CAIWDRGREKLFF.

The chain combines TRBV9 with TRBJ2-3; 7 bases align to TRBD2. V trimming: 4 bases; J trimming: 6 bases; junction bases outside the gene matches: 11. Germline CDR1 SGDLS, CDR2 YYNGEE. The CDR3 contains 15 residues. Here the CDR3 reads CASSLVGGTRDTQYF. The CDR3 DNA reads TGTGCCAGCAGCCTTGTGGGAGGGACCCGCGATACGCAGTATTTT.

Notes on this clone: This sample includes further DNA sequences coding for the same CDR3. J is TRBJ1-1 and V is TRBV20-1; weak D call: TRBD1 (5 bases). Trimming took 6 bases from V and 1 from J, leaving 6 bases between them. This CDR3 has 11 residues. CDR1 and CDR2 (germline): DFQATT, SNEGSKA (reference sequence). CDR3 loop: CSATGNTEAFF. In DNA form, the CDR3 reads TGCAGTGCAACAGGGAACACTGAAGCTTTCTTT.

The V and J genes are TRBV6-5 and TRBJ2-3; TRBD1 matches 9 bases. The trim removed 4 bases at V and 6 bases at J, leaving 5 bases unmatched. The CDR3 spans 14 residues. CDR1 is MNHEY and CDR2 is SVGAGI in the germline V gene. This chain's CDR3 is CASSSSGTGDTQYF. CDR3 DNA sequence: TGTGCCAGCAGTTCTTCCGGGACAGGGGATACGCAGTATTTT.

The chain links TRBV6-5 to TRBJ2-2; TRBD2 agrees at 7 bases. CDR3 size: 13 residues. Germline V gene data show CDR1 as MNHEY and CDR2 as SVGAGI. J lost 5 bases, V lost 5 bases, and 2 bases had no gene match. CDR3 amino acids: CASSPGGTGELFF. CDR3 DNA: TGTGCCAGCAGTCCCGGGGGGACCGGGGAGCTGTTTTTT.

The chain joins TRBV5-4 to TRBJ1-6; maybe TRBD1 (6 bases). This CDR3 is built from 15 residues. V lost 4 bases to trimming and J lost 6 bases, with 14 bases between them. Germline CDR1 and CDR2: SGHNT and YYREEE (reference sequence). The CDR3 region is CASSTWTATNSPLHF. CDR3 nucleotides: TGTGCCAGCAGCACATGGACAGCCACTAATTCACCCCTCCACTTT.

V and J are TRBV7-9 and TRBJ1-1; TRBD1 agrees at 7 bases. Germline lookup yields CDR1 SEHNR and CDR2 FQNEAQ (reference sequence). J lost 1 base, V lost 5 bases, and 4 bases had no gene match. This CDR3 spans 14 amino acids. CDR3 in amino acids: CASSLWTGNTEAFF. DNA of the CDR3: TGTGCCAGCAGCCTTTGGACAGGGAACACTGAAGCTTTCTTT.

This chain connects TRBV28 to TRBJ1-6; no clear D. The CDR3 sequence is 13 residues long. CDR1 MDHEN and CDR2 SYDVKM come from the germline V gene. V lost 6 bases, J lost 6 bases, and 9 bases lay in between. The CDR3 nucleotides are TGTGCCAGCAGCACTCGTCTTAATTCACCCCTCCACTTT. Its protein is CASSTRLNSPLHF.